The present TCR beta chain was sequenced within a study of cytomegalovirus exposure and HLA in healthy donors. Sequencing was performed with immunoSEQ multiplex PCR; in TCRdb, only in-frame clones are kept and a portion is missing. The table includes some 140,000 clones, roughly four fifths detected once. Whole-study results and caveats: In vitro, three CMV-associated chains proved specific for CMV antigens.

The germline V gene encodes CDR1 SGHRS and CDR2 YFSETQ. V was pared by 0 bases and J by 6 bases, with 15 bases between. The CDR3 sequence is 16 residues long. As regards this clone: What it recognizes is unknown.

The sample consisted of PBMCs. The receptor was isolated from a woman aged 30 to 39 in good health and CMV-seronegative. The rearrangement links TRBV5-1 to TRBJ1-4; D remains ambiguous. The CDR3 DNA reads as TGCGCCAGCAGCTTGGCCACGAAGACACCCCATGAAAAACTGTTTTTT. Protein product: CASSLATKTPHEKLFF.